Listed below are T cell receptor beta chains from one sample, sequenced in a study of T cell responses to AZD1222 COVID-19 vaccine. Assay: immunoSEQ multiplex PCR; the TCRdb copy retains only in-frame clones and omits some. The sample has 140,000 or so clones, over 75% seen once. The sample was peripheral blood, taken 28 days after the second dose of the MenACWY control vaccine. Receptor source: an adult who received the MenACWY meningococcal vaccine as a control. CDR3s include the opening cysteine and the closing phenylalanine or tryptophan. The D gene is left open where the match is weak. Expanded clones are given a class, and other clones once, few, many or no size at all.

V gene	clone size	D gene	J gene	CDR3 DNA	CDR3 protein
TRBV9	.	TRBD2	TRBJ2-1	TGTGCCAGCAGCGGTCGGGGGACTAGCGGGGGCAATGAGCAGTTCTTC	CASSGRGTSGGNEQFF
TRBV5-1	.	TRBD2	TRBJ2-5	TGCGCCAGCAGCTTGGGACTAGCGGGAGGCACAGAGACCCAGTACTTC	CASSLGLAGGTETQYF
TRBV4-2	.	TRBD1	TRBJ2-7	TGTGCCAGCAGCCCACCGGGACAGGGCTCCTACGAGCAGTACTTC	CASSPPGQGSYEQYF
TRBV7-2	.	TRBD1	TRBJ1-5	TGTGCCAGCAGCTTGTCGACAGGGGGGATCAATCAGCCCCAGCATTTT	CASSLSTGGINQPQHF
TRBV6-5	.	.	TRBJ2-2	TGTGCCAGCAGTAAAAGGGGCACCGGGGAGCTGTTTTTT	CASSKRGTGELFF
TRBV3-1/TRBV3-2	.	TRBD1	TRBJ1-5	TGTGCCAGCAGCCAAGACAGGGGGCTCAATCAGCCCCAGCATTTT	CASSQDRGLNQPQHF
TRBV5-4	once	.	TRBJ1-1	TGTGCCAGCAGCTTGGGCAGGTTTTCCCCTGAAGCTTTCTTT	CASSLGRFSPEAFF
TRBV27	.	TRBD1	TRBJ1-2	TGTGCCAGCAGCCGACAGGGTGTGGGGGTCTATGGCTACACCTTC	CASSRQGVGVYGYTF
TRBV19	few	.	TRBJ1-2	TGTGCCAGTAGTAACAGGGCGGGGAGGGCTAACTATGGCTACACCTTC	CASSNRAGRANYGYTF
TRBV6-2/TRBV6-3	.	.	TRBJ1-6	TGTGCCAGCAGTCGAACCAGGGGATATTCACCCCTCCACTTT	CASSRTRGYSPLHF
TRBV7-8	.	.	TRBJ1-6	TGTGCCAGCAGCCCACAGACACCCTTTGGGTCACCCCTCCACTTT	CASSPQTPFGSPLHF
TRBV3-1/TRBV3-2	.	.	TRBJ2-5	TGTGCCAGCAGCCAAAGAGCTCTCGAGACCCAGTACTTC	CASSQRALETQYF
TRBV5-1	.	TRBD1	TRBJ2-5	TGCGCCAGCAGCGAACCAGGACAGGGGCAAGAGACCCAGTACTTC	CASSEPGQGQETQYF
TRBV11-3	.	.	TRBJ1-4	TGTGCCAGCAGTGCGGCGGGGTCTTCGGGTGAAAAACTGTTTTTT	CASSAAGSSGEKLFF
TRBV7-3	.	.	TRBJ1-5	TGTGCCAGCAGCTTAACCGATGATCAGCCCCAGCATTTT	CASSLTDDQPQHF
TRBV6-2/TRBV6-3	.	.	TRBJ1-1	TGTGCCAGCAGTTACGGGGGCTCGTGGACTGAAGCTTTCTTT	CASSYGGSWTEAFF
TRBV5-8	few	TRBD1	TRBJ1-2	TGTGCCAGCAGCGCCTTACCGGGACAGAGCTATGGCTACACCTTC	CASSALPGQSYGYTF
TRBV30	.	.	TRBJ1-2	TGTGCCTACCACAGTGCTAACTATGGCTACACCTTC	CAYHSANYGYTF
TRBV25-1	.	.	TRBJ1-3	TGTGCCAGCAGTTTACAGGGCCCGGGAAACACCATATATTTT	CASSLQGPGNTIYF
TRBV7-8	.	.	TRBJ1-1	TGTGCCAGCAGACCCCAGGGTGACACTGAAGCTTTCTTT	CASRPQGDTEAFF
TRBV19	.	.	TRBJ2-4	TGTGCCAGTAGTATCGGAAGGGCCTTAAACATTCAGTACTTC	CASSIGRALNIQYF
TRBV12-5	.	.	TRBJ1-5	TGTGCTAGTGGTTCCGCTGGGCCCCAGCATTTT	CASGSAGPQHF
TRBV21-1	.	.	TRBJ2-2	TGTGCCAGCAGCAAGAGGTCGAACACCGGGGAGCTGTTTTTT	CASSKRSNTGELFF
TRBV7-8	.	.	TRBJ1-2	TGTGCCAGCACCCCAAGGGGGGTCTATGGCTACACCTTC	CASTPRGVYGYTF
TRBV7-6	.	.	TRBJ1-1	TGTGCCAGCAGCTTAGACAGGGACACTGAAGCTTTCTTT	CASSLDRDTEAFF
TRBV9	.	TRBD1	TRBJ1-4	TGTGCCAGCAGCGGGACAGGGTTATGGGATGAAAAACTGTTTTTT	CASSGTGLWDEKLFF
TRBV29-1	.	.	TRBJ1-2	TGCAGCGTTGTTATGACAGCTAACTATGGCTACACCTTC	CSVVMTANYGYTF
TRBV4-1	.	.	TRBJ2-7	TGCGCCAGCAGCCTCCGGGACACCCGAGAGCAGTACTTC	CASSLRDTREQYF
TRBV9	.	.	TRBJ1-4	TGTGCCAGCAGCTCCAGCCCCCTAGGGGAAAAACTGTTTTTT	CASSSSPLGEKLFF
TRBV12-3/TRBV12-4	.	.	TRBJ2-2	TGTGCCAGCAGTTTTTATAGCTCCGGGGAGCTGTTTTTT	CASSFYSSGELFF
TRBV13	once	.	TRBJ2-3	TGTGCCAGCAGCTTTTCGGGAGATACGCAGTATTTT	CASSFSGDTQYF
TRBV19	.	.	TRBJ2-1	TGTGCCAGTGGGGCCGAAGGAGGGGCAAGTCGGCAGTTCTTC	CASGAEGGASRQFF
TRBV5-5	.	TRBD1	TRBJ1-2	TGTGCCAGCAGCTTAAACCCGGGACAGTCCTTTTTGGGCTACACCTTC	CASSLNPGQSFLGYTF
TRBV5-1	.	TRBD1	TRBJ2-7	TGCGCCAGCAGCTTGAGGGACAGCACCTACGAGCAGTACTTC	CASSLRDSTYEQYF
TRBV5-5	.	.	TRBJ1-1	TGTGCCAGCAGCTTTAGGACAGCTGATCTAAACACTGAAGCTTTCTTT	CASSFRTADLNTEAFF
TRBV7-9	.	.	TRBJ1-2	TGTGCCAGCAGCCAACGCACAGGCAACTATGGCTACACCTTC	CASSQRTGNYGYTF
TRBV5-4	.	TRBD1	TRBJ1-4	TGTGCCAGCAGCTCAACTACCGGGACAGGGAATGAAAAACTGTTTTTT	CASSSTTGTGNEKLFF
TRBV4-3	once	.	TRBJ2-7	TGCGCCAGCAGCCAAGGCTCCCGAGGTCTCACCTACGAGCAGTACTTC	CASSQGSRGLTYEQYF
TRBV5-8	.	.	TRBJ1-2	TGTGCCAGCAGCTTGGACAGAATTTATGGCTACACCTTC	CASSLDRIYGYTF
TRBV29-1	.	.	TRBJ2-3	TGCAGCGTTGAGGTAGGATCCACAGATACGCAGTATTTT	CSVEVGSTDTQYF
TRBV9	few	.	TRBJ2-5	TGTGCCAGCAGCTCTCTCGGCGCGGGGGCCGATGTGGAGACCCAGTACTTC	CASSSLGAGADVETQYF
TRBV7-3	.	.	TRBJ2-1	TGTGCCAGCAGCTTAGGACTCCAGTATGGTGAGCAGTTCTTC	CASSLGLQYGEQFF
TRBV12-3/TRBV12-4	.	.	TRBJ2-5	TGTGCCAGCAGGGGAAGGGAGACCCAGTACTTC	CASRGRETQYF
TRBV10-2	once	TRBD1	TRBJ1-1	TGCGCCAGCAGATTGGGACAGGGGGCCGCTGAAGCTTTCTTT	CASRLGQGAAEAFF
TRBV27	.	TRBD1	TRBJ1-2	TGTGCCAGCAGTTTACGCGGACAGGGATATCTTGACTATGGCTACACCTTC	CASSLRGQGYLDYGYTF
TRBV14	.	.	TRBJ2-1	TGTGCCAGCAGCAGAGGGGCCTGGAACAATGAGCAGTTCTTC	CASSRGAWNNEQFF
TRBV13	.	.	TRBJ2-5	TGTGCCAGCAGTAACGTCGGAGAGACCCAGTACTTC	CASSNVGETQYF
TRBV27	once	.	TRBJ2-2	TGTGCCAGCAGTTCATTGACAGACACGAACACCGGGGAGCTGTTTTTT	CASSSLTDTNTGELFF
TRBV10-3	.	.	TRBJ1-2	TGTGCCATCAGTGAGAACGGGAACTATGGCTACACCTTC	CAISENGNYGYTF
TRBV12-3/TRBV12-4	.	.	TRBJ2-5	TGTGCCAGCAGTTTTCGAGAGACCCAGTACTTC	CASSFRETQYF
TRBV19	.	.	TRBJ1-6	TGTGCCAGTAGTATAGACAGGGAGTCACCCCTCCACTTT	CASSIDRESPLHF
TRBV6-5	.	.	TRBJ1-1	TGTGCCAGCAGTTACTCAAGGTCCGGCGGCGCTTTCTTT	CASSYSRSGGAFF
TRBV11-2	once	TRBD2	TRBJ2-7	TGTGCCAGCAGCTTTGGAGCGGGAGGGCCCAACGAGCAGTACTTC	CASSFGAGGPNEQYF
TRBV28	.	.	TRBJ1-2	TGTGCCAGCAACCCGGGGGGGGCGAGGTTATGGTCCTATGGCTACACCTTC	CASNPGGARLWSYGYTF
TRBV27	once	.	TRBJ2-7	TGTGCCAGCAGTTTATCCCTAGGGGCTTTCTACGAGCAGTACTTC	CASSLSLGAFYEQYF
TRBV20-1	.	.	TRBJ1-1	TGCAGTGCTACCACCACTGAAGCTTTCTTT	CSATTTEAFF
TRBV5-1	.	.	TRBJ2-2	TGCGCCAGCAGCTCAGACTCCACCGGGGAGCTGTTTTTT	CASSSDSTGELFF
TRBV6-5	.	TRBD1	TRBJ2-6	TGTGCCAGCGGGACAGCTGGGGCCAACGTCCTGACTTTC	CASGTAGANVLTF
TRBV6-2/TRBV6-3	.	.	TRBJ1-2	TGTGCCAGCAGTTCTCAGGGGCGCGGCTATGGCTACACCTTC	CASSSQGRGYGYTF